The subject of this entry is one T cell receptor beta chain. Its antigen remains unknown. This sample is part of a study of post-analysis software for immune sequencing data. Prepared libraries of TCR beta cDNA carried unique molecular identifiers. TCRdb reprocessed the PCR reads with MiXCR, giving one entry per CDR3 protein. Of hundreds of thousands of distinct CDR3 sequences listed, approximately 53% are singletons. Study-wide findings and caveats: TRBV segments more frequent in patients than in controls numbered roughly 5 and included TRBV5-6, TRBV5-1 and TRBV20-1.

The CDR3 runs to 13 residues. Germline CDR1 SGHAT, CDR2 FQNNGV. This clonotype originated in a girl aged 5 to 17 with multiple sclerosis. V and J are TRBV11-2 and TRBJ2-7; D ambiguous. Near its end, the DNA agrees better with TRBJ2-5, so the J call may be wrong. Sequenced: blood. CDR3 sequence: CASSLGRTQTQYF. DNA for the CDR3: TGTGCCAGCAGCTTAGGACGGACCCAGACCCAGTACTTC.